This entry lists 22 T cell receptor beta chains sequenced from one sample in a study of shared clonotypes between healthy human individuals. The assay was immunoSEQ multiplex PCR, and TCRdb's table has in-frame clones only and misses some. This sample has hundreds of thousands of clones; 85% to 95% occur once, and the top ten carry approximately 0.12%. Terminally differentiated effector memory CD45RA+ cells were excluded by CCR7 positive selection of CD45RO-negative cells. Sequenced: naive CD8+ T cells sorted from blood. Receptor source: a woman aged 30 to 39 in good health.

The rearrangement uses TRBV10-2 and TRBJ2-7; TRBD1 matches at 7 bases. The J segment lost 5 bases and the V segment lost 8 bases, leaving 9 bases of the junction unmatched. The CDR3 has 13 residues. The germline V gene encodes CDR1 WSHSY and CDR2 SAAADI. This chain's CDR3 is CASADLRGHEQYF. CDR3 DNA sequence: TGCGCCAGCGCCGACCTAAGGGGGCACGAGCAGTACTTC.

The chain couples TRBV18 to TRBJ2-2; 8 bases line up with TRBD2. Trimming removed 1 base from V and 3 bases from J; junction bases left unmatched: 7. This CDR3 comprises 17 residues. Looked up from germline, CDR1 is KGHSH and CDR2 is LQKENI. CDR3: CASSPRNSGTDTGELFF. CDR3 nucleotides: TGTGCCAGCTCACCACGGAATAGCGGGACCGACACCGGGGAGCTGTTTTTT.

This chain joins TRBV6-6 and TRBJ2-7; TRBD1 matches 7 bases. Germline V lookup: CDR1 MNHNY, CDR2 SVGAGI (reference sequence). J lost 3 bases, V lost 0 bases, and 5 bases had no gene match. This CDR3 has 15 amino acids. CDR3 region: CASSYSGTEFYEQYF. In nucleotides, the CDR3 is TGTGCCAGCAGTTACTCTGGGACAGAATTCTACGAGCAGTACTTC.

The J gene is TRBJ1-5, the V gene TRBV11-2, with 8 bases aligning to TRBD1. V trimming: 5 bases; J trimming: 2 bases; junction bases outside the gene matches: 5. Germline CDR1 and CDR2: SGHAT and FQNNGV. The CDR3 consists of 15 residues. CDR3 sequence: CASSTETGGNQPQHF. CDR3 DNA: TGTGCCAGCAGCACAGAGACAGGGGGCAATCAGCCCCAGCATTTT.

This sequence joins TRBV27 and TRBJ2-1, with a tentative D call TRBD2 (6 bases). The V end lost 6 bases, the J end lost 4 bases, and 16 bases lay between the germline ends. The length of the CDR3 is 15 residues. Looked up from germline, CDR1 is MNHEY and CDR2 is SMNVEV (reference sequence). In nucleotides, the CDR3 is TGTGCCAGCAGCCTTAGCGGTAGCCTATACAATGAGCAGTTCTTC. Protein: CASSLSGSLYNEQFF.

The chain combines TRBV15 with TRBJ2-7; D may be TRBD1 (5 bases). CDR1 and CDR2 from the germline V gene are LNHNV and YYDKDF (reference sequence). V lost 0 bases and J lost 9, with 12 bases in between. This CDR3 comprises 13 residues. This CDR3 is CATSRDRAQVQYF. The CDR3 nucleotides are TGTGCCACCAGCAGAGACAGGGCTCAGGTGCAGTACTTC.

The rearrangement joins TRBV6-1 to TRBJ2-7; D not resolved. Germline values: CDR1 MNHNS, CDR2 SASEGT. CDR3 length equals 12 residues. Trimming took 5 bases from V and 2 from J, leaving 7 bases between them. CDR3 amino acids: CASSKGTYEQYF. The CDR3 nucleotides are TGTGCCAGCAGTAAAGGGACCTACGAGCAGTACTTC.

The rearrangement links TRBV27 to TRBJ2-7; weak D call: TRBD1 (5 bases). The CDR3 spans 14 residues. The germline V gene encodes CDR1 MNHEY and CDR2 SMNVEV (reference sequence). V lost 3 bases and J 4 bases, leaving 13 bases between the germline ends. The CDR3, as DNA: TGTGCCAGCAGTTTTGAACAGGAAGGGTACGAGCAGTACTTC. It is translated as CASSFEQEGYEQYF.

The V call is TRBV11-2, the J call TRBJ2-3; no clear D gene. The CDR3 is 16 residues long. Germline-derived CDR1 and CDR2 are SGHAT and FQNNGV. V lost 1 base and J lost 4, with 15 bases in between. The CDR3 reads CASSLVLHYGADTQYF. The CDR3 nucleotides read TGTGCCAGCAGCTTAGTACTACACTACGGCGCAGATACGCAGTATTTT.

The chain recombines TRBV28 with TRBJ2-3; D remains ambiguous. This CDR3 region has 13 residues. V gave up 2 bases and J gave up 6 bases, with 9 bases separating them. CDR1 and CDR2 (germline): MDHEN, SYDVKM. The CDR3: CASSLGPSDTQYF. Here the CDR3 DNA reads TGTGCCAGCAGTTTAGGCCCTTCCGATACGCAGTATTTT. The whole variable domain, remainder taken from reference TRBV28 and TRBJ2-3, is DVKVTQSSRYLVKRTGEKVFLECVQDMDHENMFWYRQDPGLGLRLIYFSYDVKMKEKGDIPEGYSVSREKKERFSLILESASTNQTSMYLCASSLGPSDTQYFGPGTRLTVL.

The chain combines TRBV19 with TRBJ2-2; D remains unclear. The CDR3 contains 11 residues. CDR1 is LNHDA, CDR2 SQIVND, per germline (reference sequence). Trimming cost V 7 bases and J 5 bases, with 5 bases left between them. CDR3 region: CASTSTGELFF. CDR3 nucleotides: TGTGCCAGTACCTCTACCGGGGAGCTGTTTTTT.

The V gene is TRBV2, the J gene TRBJ2-7, with D tentatively TRBD1 or TRBD2 (6 bases each). This CDR3 has 14 residues. Trimming pared 8 bases from V and 4 bases from J, leaving 18 bases between. CDR1 and CDR2 (germline): SNHLY, FYNNEI. CDR3 nucleotides: TGTGCCAGCTTCACGGGAGAGGGGGTATACGAGCAGTACTTC. Amino acids: CASFTGEGVYEQYF.

The chain combines TRBV28 with TRBJ2-7; 7 bases agree with TRBD1. V dropped 4 bases and J dropped 6; count of bases not matched to a gene: 12. The CDR3 length is 15 residues. Germline-derived CDR1 and CDR2 are MDHEN and SYDVKM. The CDR3 spells CASSSYRGLGVEQYF. CDR3 sequence (DNA): TGTGCCAGCAGTTCGTACAGGGGATTGGGTGTCGAGCAGTACTTC.

The chain has TRBV28 and TRBJ2-1, with D possibly matching TRBD1 (6 bases). Trimming removed 2 bases from V and 0 bases from J, with 14 bases in between. The V gene's germline CDR1 is MDHEN and CDR2 SYDVKM. The CDR3 runs 17 residues. The CDR3 reads CASSLTQGTGSYNEQFF. Written as DNA, the CDR3 is TGTGCCAGCAGTTTAACACAGGGTACGGGCTCCTACAATGAGCAGTTCTTC. Using reference TRBV28 and TRBJ2-1 for the parts outside the CDR3, the full variable domain is DVKVTQSSRYLVKRTGEKVFLECVQDMDHENMFWYRQDPGLGLRLIYFSYDVKMKEKGDIPEGYSVSREKKERFSLILESASTNQTSMYLCASSLTQGTGSYNEQFFGPGTRLTVL.

The V gene is TRBV28, the J gene TRBJ2-7; D may be TRBD1 (7 bases). V shed 5 bases and J shed 7 bases, with 18 bases lying between them. The CDR3 loop spans 14 amino acids. Looked up from germline, CDR1 is MDHEN and CDR2 is SYDVKM. CDR3 nucleotides: TGTGCCAGCAGTGACGCCGACAGGGCGGGAGAGCAGTACTTC. It yields the protein CASSDADRAGEQYF.

The V gene is TRBV18, the J gene TRBJ2-2; 9 bases map to TRBD1. Trimming took 0 bases from V and 3 from J; bases not matched to a gene: 8. Germline V gene lookup returns CDR1 KGHSH and CDR2 LQKENI. The length of the CDR3 is 18 residues. The CDR3 spells CASSPPGLQGAYTGELFF. The CDR3 nucleotides read TGTGCCAGCTCACCACCGGGGCTACAGGGGGCTTACACCGGGGAGCTGTTTTTT.

V is TRBV5-1 and J is TRBJ2-1, with 7 positions matching TRBD2. The CDR3 has 16 amino acids. Per germline, CDR1 SGHRS and CDR2 YFSETQ. V trimming: 4 bases; J trimming: 5 bases; junction bases outside the gene matches: 12. The CDR3 sequence: CASSGDLAGEDNEQFF. In nucleotides, the CDR3 is TGCGCCAGCAGCGGGGATTTGGCGGGGGAAGACAATGAGCAGTTCTTC.

The V call is TRBV27, the J call TRBJ2-1; 10 nucleotides line up with TRBD1. CDR3 size: 17 residues. CDR1 and CDR2 (germline): MNHEY, SMNVEV (reference sequence). The J segment lost 8 bases and the V segment lost 2 bases, leaving 12 bases of the junction unmatched. CDR3 amino acids: CASSLVGRTGGIYEQFF. The CDR3 bases are TGTGCCAGCAGTTTAGTCGGCCGGACAGGGGGTATCTATGAGCAGTTCTTC.

The rearrangement uses TRBV7-6 and TRBJ1-4; D unclear. Trimming removed 2 bases from V and 8 bases from J, with 9 bases in between. This CDR3 is built from 13 residues. Germline V lookup: CDR1 SGHVS, CDR2 FNYEAQ. In nucleotides, the CDR3 is TGTGCCAGCAGCTTATTTTCGCAGGAAAAACTGTTTTTT. Amino acid sequence: CASSLFSQEKLFF.

The chain uses TRBV4-1 and TRBJ2-7; D ambiguous. The CDR3 consists of 15 residues. Germline V gene data show CDR1 as MGHRA and CDR2 as YSYEKL. V was clipped by 0 bases and J by 6 bases, with 15 bases between them. The CDR3 coding sequence is TGCGCCAGCAGCCAAGAGTCCTACGTCCCTTCCGAGCAGTACTTC. Translated: CASSQESYVPSEQYF.

The rearrangement links TRBV5-6 to TRBJ1-5; no clear D gene. V lost 3 bases, J lost 3 bases, and 10 bases lay in between. CDR3 size: 14 residues. Germline lookup yields CDR1 SGHDT and CDR2 YYEEEE. The CDR3 region is CASSSSGFNQPQHF. Here the CDR3 DNA reads TGTGCCAGCAGCTCATCGGGGTTCAATCAGCCCCAGCATTTT.

The V call is TRBV19, the J call TRBJ1-1; TRBD1 might be the D (5 bases). The germline V gene has CDR1 LNHDA and CDR2 SQIVND (reference sequence). The CDR3 extends over 14 amino acids. V lost 4 bases and J lost 2, with 11 bases in between. As DNA, the CDR3 is TGTGCCAGTAGTACCGACAGCGGTAACACTGAAGCTTTCTTT. Residues: CASSTDSGNTEAFF.